This T cell receptor (beta chain) was observed in a study of breast tumors, draining lymph nodes, adjacent tissues. Study-level points and caveats: Luminal-like breast cancer showed significantly greater tumor-nontumor repertoire similarity than basal-like breast cancer did. Tumor TCR diversity was below lymph nodes but above nontumor tissue.

MiXCR, run by TCRdb on the multiplex PCR reads, gives a single entry per CDR3 protein. Here the sample spans 140,000 to 150,000 distinct CDR3 sequences, approximately 32% being singletons. Germline V CDR1 and CDR2: SGHRS, YFSETQ. V shed 4 bases, J shed 2 bases, and the junction held 17 bases outside the gene matches. CDR3 length equals 20 residues. Axillary draining lymph nodes of breast cancer patients supplied the node samples. About this clonotype itself: Its specificity is unknown.

The receptor comes from a female donor with breast cancer. Some clones in this sample may be carry-over from other donors' samples. This rearrangement joins TRBV5-1 to TRBJ2-3; 12 bases map to TRBD1. Input material: axillary lymph node tissue. The CDR3 is CASSRQTRGQGAVATDTQYF. The DNA of the CDR3 is TGCGCCAGCAGCCGACAGACGAGGGGACAGGGGGCGGTGGCCACAGATACGCAGTATTTT.